Given below is one T cell receptor (beta chain) in context. In the original processing: How many nucleated cells were present was estimated from reference gene primer amplification. Method: immunoSEQ multiplex PCR; TCRdb's copy keeps in-frame clones and lacks some. V and J calls and clone size are those listed in that table; D and trimming were worked out from the DNA. The sample carries about 67,000 clones, 87% recorded once. The CDR3 is 13 residues long. The V end was cut by 3 bases, the J end by 1 base, with 7 bases between. The germline V gene encodes CDR1 MDHEN and CDR2 SYDVKM. The sample is drawn from a study of blood T cell repertoires in COVID-19. About the study: COVID-19 samples collected from the United States, Italy and Spain covered acute and convalescent phases. Sample material is recorded as cDNA or gDNA derived from T cells, B-cell-depleted T cells, or PBMCs.

The chain uses TRBV28 and TRBJ2-7, with D perhaps TRBD2 (5 bases). The TCR originated in a man in his fifties or sixties with active COVID-19. The sequencing input was peripheral blood. DNA of the CDR3: TGTGCCAGCAGTTTTCGGACTTCCTACGAGCAGTACTTC. Encoded protein: CASSFRTSYEQYF.